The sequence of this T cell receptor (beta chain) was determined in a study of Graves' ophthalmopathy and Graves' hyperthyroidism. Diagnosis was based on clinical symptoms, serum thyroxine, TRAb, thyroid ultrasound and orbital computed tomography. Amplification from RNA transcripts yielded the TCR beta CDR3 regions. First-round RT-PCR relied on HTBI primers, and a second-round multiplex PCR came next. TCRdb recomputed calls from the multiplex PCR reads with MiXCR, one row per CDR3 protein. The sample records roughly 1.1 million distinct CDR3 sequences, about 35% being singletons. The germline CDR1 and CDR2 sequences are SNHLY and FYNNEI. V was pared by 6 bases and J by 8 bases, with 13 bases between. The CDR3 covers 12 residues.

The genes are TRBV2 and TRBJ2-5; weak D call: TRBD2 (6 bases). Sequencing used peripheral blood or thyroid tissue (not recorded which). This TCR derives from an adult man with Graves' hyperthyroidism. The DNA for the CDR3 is TGTGCCAGCAGGAGACTAGGAACCACCCAGTACTTC. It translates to CASRRLGTTQYF.